A single sample is the source of the 25 T cell receptor beta chains below, sequenced in a study of blood T cells in healthy people across ages. For the second PCR, which ran for 7 to 11 cycles, a sample-barcoded 5' primer and a J-beta primer mix were used. MiXCR, run by TCRdb on the 5' RACE reads, gives a single entry per CDR3 protein. The table records 600,000 or so distinct CDR3 sequences, around 31% of them present only once. Material for sequencing was blood. The origin of the receptors is a woman of 80 years or more in good health.

Concerning this clonotype: This clone may be a read error of a much larger clone one base away. The rearrangement joins TRBV20-1 to TRBJ2-1, with unresolved D. Near its end, the DNA agrees better with TRBJ2-7, so the J call may be wrong. Germline V gives CDR1 DFQATT, CDR2 SNEGSKA (reference sequence). There are 15 residues in the CDR3. CDR3 residues: CSARVVPNSYNEQYF. In DNA form, the CDR3 reads TGCAGTGCTAGAGTCGTTCCGAACTCCTACAATGAGCAGTACTTC.

This clonotype has at least ten counts. The gene calls are TRBV4-3 and TRBJ1-1; D uncertain. The V and J ends lost 0 bases and 1 base respectively, with 6 bases between them. Germline V lookup: CDR1 LGHNA, CDR2 YSLEER. The CDR3 consists of 14 residues. The CDR3 reads CASSQEIRNTEAFF. The CDR3 DNA reads as TGCGCCAGCAGCCAAGAGATAAGGAACACTGAAGCTTTCTTT.

This clonotype was detected many times. This chain links TRBV20-1 with TRBJ1-1, with D tentatively TRBD1 (6 bases). The length of the CDR3 is 13 residues. Trimming stripped 7 bases from V and 2 bases from J, with 14 bases between. Looked up from germline, CDR1 is DFQATT and CDR2 is SNEGSKA (reference sequence). The CDR3 spells CSVTQGLNTEAFF. DNA for the CDR3: TGCAGTGTTACTCAGGGGCTCAACACTGAAGCTTTCTTT.

This clonotype was seen at least ten times. V usage is TRBV6-2 or TRBV6-3 and J usage is TRBJ2-1, with D possibly being TRBD2 (5 bases). The ends were cut back, 5 bases at V and 2 bases at J, with 10 bases in the middle. Germline V lookup: CDR1 MNHEY, CDR2 SVGEGT. The CDR3 extends over 14 amino acids. The CDR3 here is CASSNTGTYNEQFF. CDR3 coding DNA: TGTGCCAGCAGTAATACCGGGACCTACAATGAGCAGTTCTTC.

The chain couples TRBV6-1 to TRBJ2-7, with D tentatively TRBD2 (6 bases). The V end was cut by 0 bases, the J end by 2 bases, with 14 bases between. The CDR3 totals 16 residues. In germline, CDR1 is MNHNS, CDR2 SASEGT. DNA for the CDR3: TGTGCCAGCAGTGAAGCCGGGAGTGGATCCCCCTACGAGCAGTACTTC. Translation: CASSEAGSGSPYEQYF.

The V and J genes are TRBV6-1 and TRBJ1-5; weak D call: TRBD1 (6 bases). The germline CDR1 and CDR2 sequences are MNHNS and SASEGT. With 4 bases removed from V and 4 bases from J, the gap between germline ends came to 14 bases. The CDR3 extends over 15 amino acids. DNA for the CDR3: TGTGCCAGCAGTGTAATGGGGACACTAAATCAGCCCCAGCATTTT. Translated, it gives CASSVMGTLNQPQHF.

The chain joins TRBV7-9 to TRBJ1-1; the D is unclear. The CDR3 consists of 15 residues. The V gene's germline CDR1 is SEHNR and CDR2 FQNEAQ (reference sequence). V lost 1 base to trimming and J lost 4 bases, with 13 bases between them. The CDR3 nucleotides are TGTGCCAGCAGCTTAGTCGGTCAGGCTGGCACTGAAGCTTTCTTT. Translation gives CASSLVGQAGTEAFF.

This clonotype has a count of ten or more. V and J are TRBV6-5 and TRBJ1-2; 8 bases are shared with TRBD1. Germline CDR1 is MNHEY and CDR2 is SVGAGI. The length of the CDR3 is 14 residues. The V gene end was trimmed by 2 bases and the J gene end by 6 bases; junction bases not matched to a gene: 5. The CDR3 region is CASSYRDRGHGYTF. CDR3 in DNA: TGTGCCAGCAGTTACCGAGACAGGGGACATGGCTACACCTTC.

The chain couples TRBV9 to TRBJ1-4, with TRBD1 matching over 7 bases. Trimming at V came to 3 bases and at J to 7 bases, leaving 9 bases not matched to a gene. This CDR3 spans 15 amino acids. Per the germline V gene, CDR1 is SGDLS and CDR2 is YYNGEE. CDR3 in DNA: TGTGCCAGCAGCGCAGGGGGGAATCCAGGTGAAAAACTGTTTTTT. Translating it yields CASSAGGNPGEKLFF.

There are many counts of this clonotype. The rearrangement uses TRBV20-1 and TRBJ1-2; 10 bases line up with TRBD1. This CDR3 is built from 17 residues. With V trimmed by 1 base and J by 0 bases, 8 bases remained unmatched. Germline lookup yields CDR1 DFQATT and CDR2 SNEGSKA (reference sequence). The CDR3, as DNA: TGCAGTGCTAGAGGCCGGGACAGGGGCCCGGCTAACTATGGCTACACCTTC. Translating gives CSARGRDRGPANYGYTF.

This clonotype was counted once. A much larger clone differs from this one at a single base, so this may be a read error. The J gene is TRBJ1-2, the V gene TRBV7-2; D gene uncertain. The germline V gene has CDR1 SGHTA and CDR2 FQGNSA. This CDR3 is built from 12 residues. Trimming left V 4 bases short and J 4 bases short, with 7 bases between. This CDR3 reads CASSSAAYGYTF. CDR3 sequence (DNA): TGTGCCAGCAGCTCGGCGGCCTATGGCTACACCTTC. The full variable domain, its missing parts supplied by reference TRBV7-2 and TRBJ1-2, is GAGVSQSPSNKVTEKGKDVELRCDPISGHTALYWYRQSLGQGLEFLIYFQGNSAPDKSGLPSDRFSAERTGGSVSTLTIQRTQQEDSAVYLCASSSAAYGYTFGSGTRLTVV.

The rearrangement links TRBV2 to TRBJ1-1; D is undetermined. The CDR3 totals 12 residues. Between the trimmed V and J ends, which lost 8 bases and 11 bases, there was a span of 18 bases. The germline gives CDR1 SNHLY, CDR2 FYNNEI. The CDR3 DNA reads as TGTGCCAGCCACGGGGAGGCTTTGAAGGCTTTCTTT. Residues: CASHGEALKAFF.

DNA for the CDR3: TGTGCCAGCGGTCGCGGGGGGGTTTACGAGCAGTACTTC. This encodes CASGRGGVYEQYF. The gene calls are TRBV2 and TRBJ2-7; 9 bases match TRBD2. In germline, CDR1 is SNHLY, CDR2 FYNNEI. J gave up 4 bases and V 8 bases, and 6 bases lay outside the gene matches. This CDR3 has 13 amino acids.

This clonotype was counted only a few times. This may arise from a read error, as a much more abundant clone is one base away. The chain couples TRBV7-3 to TRBJ1-2; TRBD1 aligns across 7 bases. Per germline, CDR1 SGHTA and CDR2 FQGTGA. Germline trimming cut 5 bases from V and 5 bases from J; bases unmatched to any gene: 17. The length of the CDR3 is 17 residues. CDR3 loop: CASSPNPDNRGSYGYTF. The CDR3 DNA follows: TGTGCCAGCAGCCCAAACCCAGACAACAGGGGTTCTTATGGCTACACCTTC.

In this sample, this clonotype turned up many times. This rearrangement joins TRBV5-6 to TRBJ1-2, with a weak D call TRBD1 (5 bases). CDR1 and CDR2 (germline): SGHDT, YYEEEE. This CDR3 is built from 15 residues. V was pared by 4 bases and J by 4 bases, with 17 bases between. CDR3 protein: CASSPPPTEGYGYTF. DNA of the CDR3: TGTGCCAGCAGCCCTCCTCCGACAGAAGGCTATGGCTACACCTTC.

The chain is built from TRBV20-1 and TRBJ2-7; 7 bases are shared with TRBD1. Losses at the gene ends were 3 bases for V and 2 bases for J; bases not matched to a gene: 7. The germline V gene encodes CDR1 DFQATT and CDR2 SNEGSKA (reference sequence). CDR3 length equals 14 residues. The CDR3 loop reads CSASTGQVTYEQYF. Here the CDR3 DNA reads TGCAGTGCTAGCACAGGACAGGTGACCTACGAGCAGTACTTC.

V and J are TRBV6-5 and TRBJ2-5; D is perhaps TRBD1 or TRBD2 (5 bases each). The CDR3 has 13 amino acids. Trimming took off 8 bases at V and 2 bases at J, with 12 bases between the two ends. From germline, CDR1 is MNHEY and CDR2 SVGAGI. This CDR3 is CASGAGIQETQYF. The CDR3 bases are TGTGCCAGCGGGGCGGGTATACAAGAGACCCAGTACTTC.

This clonotype was seen a handful of times. This chain uses TRBV15 with TRBJ1-4; TRBD1 matches 9 bases. V gave up 4 bases and J gave up 5 bases; unmatched junction bases: 5. Per germline, CDR1 LNHNV and CDR2 YYDKDF (reference sequence). The length of the CDR3 is 15 residues. Written as DNA, the CDR3 is TGTGCCACCAGCAAACCGGGACAGGGAAATGAAAAACTGTTTTTT. This sequence encodes CATSKPGQGNEKLFF. Combining the CDR3 with reference TRBV15 and TRBJ1-4 gives the whole variable domain DAMVIQNPRYQVTQFGKPVTLSCSQTLNHNVMYWYQQKSSQAPKLLFHYYDKDFNNEADTPDNFQSRRPNTSFCFLDIRSPGLGDTAMYLCATSKPGQGNEKLFFGSGTQLSVL.

At least ten counts were recorded for this clonotype. The chain joins TRBV20-1 to TRBJ1-5, with D hard to call. The CDR3 runs 16 residues. Trimming removed 6 bases from V and 6 bases from J, with 24 bases in between. The V gene's germline CDR1 is DFQATT and CDR2 SNEGSKA (reference sequence). CDR3 nucleotides: TGCAGTGCCACCGGGCCCCCGATTATTAACGGTCAGCCCCAGCATTTT. As protein: CSATGPPIINGQPQHF.

This clonotype was counted many times. V gene TRBV12-3 or TRBV12-4 combines with J gene TRBJ2-3; 7 bases are shared with TRBD1. The J segment lost 3 bases and the V segment lost 4 bases, leaving 13 bases of the junction unmatched. This CDR3 contains 17 residues. CDR3 amino acids: CASSSQTGPEGTDTQYF. For the CDR3, the DNA is TGTGCCAGCAGTTCCCAGACAGGGCCGGAAGGAACAGATACGCAGTATTTT.

This clonotype was seen a handful of times. The rearrangement uses TRBV6-1 and TRBJ1-4, with D unclear. The germline V gene encodes CDR1 MNHNS and CDR2 SASEGT. The CDR3 has 15 residues. V lost 5 bases and J lost 2, with 12 bases in between. CDR3 sequence reads: CASSLIGVTNEKLFF. DNA of the CDR3: TGTGCCAGCAGTCTTATTGGGGTCACTAATGAAAAACTGTTTTTT.

The DNA of the CDR3 is TGTGCCAGCAGCCTCTCTCGGGGGGGGGGCGTAGGGACTGAAGCTTTCTTT. Translated: CASSLSRGGGVGTEAFF. The rearrangement links TRBV9 to TRBJ1-1; D possibly corresponds to TRBD1 (6 bases). The V end was cut by 4 bases, the J end by 5 bases, with 24 bases between. CDR3 length: 17 amino acids. Germline V lookup: CDR1 SGDLS, CDR2 YYNGEE. The full variable domain, its missing parts supplied by reference TRBV9 and TRBJ1-1, is DSGVTQTPKHLITATGQRVTLRCSPRSGDLSVYWYQQSLDQGLQFLIQYYNGEERAKGNILERFSAQQFPDLHSELNLSSLELGDSALYFCASSLSRGGGVGTEAFFGQGTRLTVV.

This clonotype was detected many times. The rearrangement uses TRBV9 and TRBJ2-1, with 10 bases identical to TRBD2. Looked up from germline, CDR1 is SGDLS and CDR2 is YYNGEE. The CDR3 loop spans 17 amino acids. V was clipped by 4 bases and J by 7 bases; unmatched bases: 14. The CDR3 protein is CASSPSWSGGEGNEQFF. For the CDR3, the DNA is TGTGCCAGCAGCCCGAGCTGGAGCGGGGGGGAGGGTAATGAGCAGTTCTTC.

The chain combines TRBV20-1 with TRBJ2-1; possible D gene TRBD2, 7 bases. V lost 3 bases to trimming and J lost 8 bases, with 14 bases between them. The CDR3 runs 13 residues. CDR1 and CDR2 (germline): DFQATT, SNEGSKA (reference sequence). The CDR3 sequence is CSASGGPIYEQFF. The CDR3 coding sequence is TGCAGTGCTAGCGGGGGGCCCATCTATGAGCAGTTCTTC.

In regard to this clonotype: One base away lies a much larger clone, so this may be a sequencing read error. The rearrangement joins TRBV6-2 or TRBV6-3 to TRBJ2-7, with D perhaps matching TRBD1 (6 bases). CDR1 and CDR2 from the germline V gene are MNHEY and SVGEGT. The V gene lost 3 bases and the J gene lost 7 bases, with 16 bases spanning the gap. The length of the CDR3 is 14 residues. CDR3 in amino acids: CASSYSGPRGEQYF. CDR3 sequence (DNA): TGTGCCAGCAGTTATAGTGGTCCTAGGGGGGAGCAGTACTTC.